This T cell receptor (beta chain) is from a study of vaccination and CD4 T cells after COVID-19. Treatment: approximately 10-day PBMC culture with coronavirus spike peptide pools or control peptides (ViraFEST assay). ViraFEST enlarged antigen-specific T cell populations with peptide pools and afterwards sequenced TCRs. The Oncomine TCR Beta short-read assay sequenced DNA from cultured CD4+ T cells. Genomic DNA extraction was carried out from cultured CD4+ T cells. MiXCR, applied by TCRdb to the PCR reads, yields one record per CDR3 protein. The sample yields about 7,200 distinct CDR3 sequences, 22% seen once. The CDR3 is made up of 16 amino acids. V was pared by 1 base and J by 9 bases, with 17 bases between. The germline V gene has CDR1 SGHDT and CDR2 YYEEEE. As regards this clonotype: The antigen is not known.

The sequence derives from a human donor who had recovered from COVID-19. The chain employs TRBV5-6 and TRBJ1-6; D gene uncertain. The material was CD4+ T cells from blood, cultured in vitro, obtained after SARS-CoV-2 vaccination. As DNA, the CDR3 is TGTGCCAGCAGCTTGTACACGGCCCCAATGCCTTCACCCCTCCACTTT. Amino acids: CASSLYTAPMPSPLHF.